Listed below are T cell receptor beta chains from one sample, sequenced in a study of beta chain features in type 1 diabetes. Sequencing was performed with immunoSEQ multiplex PCR; in TCRdb, only in-frame clones are kept and a portion is missing. The sample carries 95,000 to 110,000 clones, 28% recorded once. The sequencing sample was made of central memory CD4+ T cells from blood. The source is a woman aged 18-35 years with type 1 diabetes. Each CDR3 is given with its conserved first and last residue. D genes are given only for firm matches. Clone size, where shown, is once, few, many, or a class for clones that have expanded.

V gene	D gene	clone size	J gene	CDR3 DNA	CDR3 protein
TRBV29-1	.	.	TRBJ1-1	TGCAGCGTTGTTCGCAGTACGAACACTGAAGCTTTCTTT	CSVVRSTNTEAFF
TRBV19	.	few	TRBJ1-5	TGTGCCAGTAGTATTGGGCAGGTGATCAATCAGCCCCAGCATTTT	CASSIGQVINQPQHF
TRBV4-1	TRBD2	.	TRBJ2-1	TGCGCCAGCAGCCAAGAAGTAGGGACTAGCGGGAGGAGGCAGTTCTTC	CASSQEVGTSGRRQFF
TRBV5-1	.	.	TRBJ1-1	TGCGCCAGCAGCTTGAGACAGCAGGGTACTGAAGCTTTCTTT	CASSLRQQGTEAFF
TRBV5-6	.	.	TRBJ1-4	TGTGCCAGCAGCTTATCAGGGGTGACCGAAAAACTGTTTTTT	CASSLSGVTEKLFF
TRBV5-1	.	few	TRBJ1-1	TGCGCCAGCAGCTTGGGAGGCGGGGGGAACACTGAAGCTTTCTTT	CASSLGGGGNTEAFF
TRBV4-2	TRBD1	.	TRBJ1-4	TGTGCCAGCAGTGACAGGGGGGATGAAAAACTGTTTTTT	CASSDRGDEKLFF
TRBV10-1	TRBD2	.	TRBJ2-1	TGCGCCAGCAGCGAGGTGGGGACTAGCGGGAGGAATGAGCAGTTCTTC	CASSEVGTSGRNEQFF
TRBV5-4	.	.	TRBJ2-1	TGTGCCAGCAGCTTGTCGCTAGGAGGGACTAATGAGCAGTTCTTC	CASSLSLGGTNEQFF
TRBV18	TRBD1	.	TRBJ2-1	TGTGCCAGCTCACCTACAGGGGACAACTCCTACAATGAGCAGTTCTTC	CASSPTGDNSYNEQFF
TRBV7-9	.	few	TRBJ1-1	TGTGCCAGCAGCCCCACTACTTATACAGGCTACACTGAAGCTTTCTTT	CASSPTTYTGYTEAFF
TRBV19	.	few	TRBJ2-6	TGTGCCAGTAGCCTCGGGGGGCTAGGGGCCAACGTCCTGACTTTC	CASSLGGLGANVLTF
TRBV11-2	.	few	TRBJ2-3	TGTGCCAGCAGCTTATTGGGACCGGGGAGGTCGCAGTATTTT	CASSLLGPGRSQYF
TRBV28	.	.	TRBJ2-1	TGTGCCAGCAGTTTTCCTATCAAACCTGGAGCCGTCCTCTTC	CASSFPIKPGAVLF
TRBV2	.	.	TRBJ2-7	TGTGCCAGCACCGTATCCCCCTCCTACGAGCAGTACTTC	CASTVSPSYEQYF
TRBV9	TRBD1	.	TRBJ1-3	TGTGCCAGCAGCGTGGACAGGCCTGGAAACACCATATATTTT	CASSVDRPGNTIYF
TRBV7-2	.	few	TRBJ1-2	TGTGCCAGCAGCCCGGAGTCCAGGGGAGGCTACACCTTC	CASSPESRGGYTF
TRBV19	TRBD1	once	TRBJ2-5	TGTGCCAGTAGGATTCCAGGGGGGACCCAGTACTTC	CASRIPGGTQYF
TRBV7-2	.	few	TRBJ2-3	TGTGCCAGCAGCTTAGGGTCGGGGGTAGGCACAGATACGCAGTATTTT	CASSLGSGVGTDTQYF
TRBV28	.	.	TRBJ2-5	TGTGCCAGCAGTTTACGTAGGATTGGGACTGGGGACACCCAGTACTTC	CASSLRRIGTGDTQYF
TRBV25-1	.	.	TRBJ2-5	TGTGCCAGCAGTGAATTCGGGACCCAGTACTTC	CASSEFGTQYF
TRBV30	TRBD2	few	TRBJ2-2	TGTGCCTGGAGTAAACCGGGACTAGCGGGAGGGCGGGGGAGCGGGGAGCTGTTTTTT	CAWSKPGLAGGRGSGELFF
TRBV2	.	.	TRBJ2-1	TGTGCCAGCAGTGGCCTACCCTCCTACAATGAGCAGTTCTTC	CASSGLPSYNEQFF
TRBV5-1	TRBD1	.	TRBJ2-6	TGCGCCAGCAGCTTACAGGGGGCAACCCCCTCTGGTGGGGCCAACGTCCTGACTTTC	CASSLQGATPSGGANVLTF
TRBV7-9	TRBD2	.	TRBJ2-3	TGTGCCAGCCGTCCGGGAGGGGAGGCAGATACGCAGTATTTT	CASRPGGEADTQYF
TRBV28	TRBD1	few	TRBJ1-1	TGTGCCAGCATCACAGGGGGCGGAGGGAACACTGAAGCTTTCTTT	CASITGGGGNTEAFF
TRBV10-2	.	few	TRBJ2-3	TGCGCCAGCGGCGTGGGCCCAGATACGCAGTATTTT	CASGVGPDTQYF
TRBV5-4	.	.	TRBJ2-3	TGTGCCAGCAGCCCCGGTTTGGGTAGCTTCACAGATACGCAGTATTTT	CASSPGLGSFTDTQYF
TRBV2	TRBD2	.	TRBJ2-5	TGTGCCAGCAGTGAAGCCACGGGAGGGCAAGAGACCCAGTACTTC	CASSEATGGQETQYF
TRBV28	.	.	TRBJ1-2	TGTGCCAGCAGTAACGCCCCCAGTATCTATGGCTACACCTTC	CASSNAPSIYGYTF
TRBV30	TRBD1	.	TRBJ1-1	TGTGCCTGGAGCCGACAGGGGAACACTGAAGCTTTCTTT	CAWSRQGNTEAFF
TRBV7-2	TRBD1	.	TRBJ1-1	TGTGCCAGCAGCTTAAAGGGCAGGGGGGCTTTCTTT	CASSLKGRGAFF
TRBV9	.	.	TRBJ1-1	TGTGCCAGCAGCGTAGGAGGTCAGAACACTGAAGCTTTCTTT	CASSVGGQNTEAFF
TRBV19	.	few	TRBJ2-1	TGTGCCAGTACCAGGGGCGTCGATGAGCAGTTCTTC	CASTRGVDEQFF